These 8 T cell receptor beta chains were all obtained from the same sample, sequenced in a study of breast tumors, draining lymph nodes, adjacent tissues. One entry per CDR3 protein, called by TCRdb with MiXCR from the multiplex PCR reads. The sample yields about 230,000 distinct CDR3 sequences, approximately 29% seen once. Samples came from axillary lymph nodes draining the breast cancer. Input material: axillary lymph node tissue. These receptors all stem from a female donor with breast cancer. Some clones in this sample may be carry-over from other donors' samples.

The rearrangement joins TRBV2 to TRBJ1-4; the match to TRBD1 covers 11 bases. The CDR3 consists of 19 residues. The J segment lost 5 bases and the V segment lost 3 bases, leaving 14 bases of the junction unmatched. Germline V gives CDR1 SNHLY, CDR2 FYNNEI. The CDR3: CASSDESGTGGRKNEKLFF. The CDR3 coding sequence is TGTGCCAGCAGTGATGAATCCGGGACAGGGGGTCGAAAGAATGAAAAACTGTTTTTT.

Many counts were recorded for this clonotype. The J gene is TRBJ2-4, the V gene TRBV4-2; TRBD1 might be the D (6 bases). The V and J ends lost 1 base and 7 bases respectively, with 14 bases between them. Germline CDR1 LGHNA, CDR2 YNFKEQ. The CDR3 length is 15 residues. The CDR3 here is CASSQGAGTKNIQYF. The CDR3 DNA reads as TGTGCCAGCAGCCAAGGAGCCGGGACAAAGAACATTCAGTACTTC.

The V gene is TRBV19, the J gene TRBJ1-2, with TRBD1 matching 7 bases. The germline V gene has CDR1 LNHDA and CDR2 SQIVND (reference sequence). V trimming: 6 bases; J trimming: 4 bases; junction bases outside the gene matches: 8. The length of the CDR3 is 14 residues. For the CDR3, the DNA is TGTGCCAGTAGCCCCGGGACAGTTTTCTATGGCTACACCTTC. Encoded protein: CASSPGTVFYGYTF. The full variable domain, completed using reference TRBV19 and TRBJ1-2, is DGGITQSPKYLFRKEGQNVTLSCEQNLNHDAMYWYRQDPGQGLRLIYYSQIVNDFQKGDIAEGYSVSREKKESFPLTVTSAQKNPTAFYLCASSPGTVFYGYTFGSGTRLTVV.

This clonotype has more than one count but fewer than ten. Being one base from a much bigger clone, this may be a read error. The J gene is TRBJ2-7, the V gene TRBV20-1, with 13 nucleotides matching TRBD2. V trimming: 2 bases; J trimming: 6 bases; junction bases outside the gene matches: 4. The CDR3 is 14 amino acids. Germline lookup yields CDR1 DFQATT and CDR2 SNEGSKA (reference sequence). CDR3 in DNA: TGCAGTGCTAGAACTAGCGGGAGGGGCTCCGAGCAGTACTTC. Translation: CSARTSGRGSEQYF.

This clonotype has more than one count but fewer than ten. The CDR3 spells CASSLVTGLRDEQFF. The CDR3 nucleotides are TGTGCCAGCAGTTTAGTGACGGGACTACGGGATGAGCAGTTCTTC. The chain couples TRBV28 to TRBJ2-1; 7 positions match TRBD2. The V gene's germline CDR1 is MDHEN and CDR2 SYDVKM. V shed 2 bases and J 8 bases; nucleotides not matched to a gene: 9. The CDR3 totals 15 residues.

This clonotype appeared many times. The genes are TRBV24-1 and TRBJ2-3; maybe TRBD2 (6 bases). Trimming pared 0 bases from V and 9 bases from J, leaving 18 bases between. CDR1 and CDR2 from the germline V gene are KGHDR and SFDVKD. The CDR3 is made up of 16 amino acids. CDR3 amino acids: CATSDLPSGRGITQYF. CDR3 DNA sequence: TGTGCCACCAGTGATTTGCCCTCCGGGAGAGGTATCACGCAGTATTTT.

In regard to this clonotype: A much larger clonotype is one base distant, so this may be a read error. The chain recombines TRBV6-6 with TRBJ2-1; 7 bases line up with TRBD1. Germline V gene data show CDR1 as MNHNY and CDR2 as SVGAGI (reference sequence). This CDR3 region has 14 residues. Trimming at V came to 5 bases and at J to 9 bases, leaving 10 bases not matched to a gene. The CDR3 region is CASSPPDRTSEQFF. Here the CDR3 DNA reads TGTGCCAGCAGTCCCCCGGACAGGACCAGTGAGCAGTTCTTC.

Ten or more counts support this clonotype. The chain recombines TRBV5-1 with TRBJ2-3, with 14 bases that match TRBD2. From germline, CDR1 is SGHRS and CDR2 YFSETQ. Trimming cost V 4 bases and J 5 bases; bases outside gene matches: 6. The CDR3 has 16 amino acids. CDR3 protein: CASSPGLAGAGDTQYF. The CDR3 DNA reads TGCGCCAGCAGCCCGGGACTAGCGGGAGCGGGAGATACGCAGTATTTT.